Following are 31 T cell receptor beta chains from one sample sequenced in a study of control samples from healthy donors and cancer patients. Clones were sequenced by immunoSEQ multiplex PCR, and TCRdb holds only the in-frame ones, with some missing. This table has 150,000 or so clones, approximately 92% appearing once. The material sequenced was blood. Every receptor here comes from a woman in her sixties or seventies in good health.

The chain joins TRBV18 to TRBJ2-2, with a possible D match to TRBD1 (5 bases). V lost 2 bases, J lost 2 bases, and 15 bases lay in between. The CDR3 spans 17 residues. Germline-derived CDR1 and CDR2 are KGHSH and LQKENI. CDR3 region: CASSPEWGPPNTGELFF. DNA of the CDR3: TGTGCCAGCTCACCAGAGTGGGGCCCTCCCAACACCGGGGAGCTGTTTTTT.

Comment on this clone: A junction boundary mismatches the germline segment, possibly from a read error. As DNA, the CDR3 is TGTGCTAGCAGCTTAGATGGGACTAGACACAATGAGCAGTTCTTC. It codes for CASSLDGTRHNEQFF. This chain joins TRBV7-7 and TRBJ2-1; TRBD2 matches 8 bases. The germline CDR1 and CDR2 sequences are SSHAT and FNYEAQ (reference sequence). The CDR3 is made up of 15 amino acids.

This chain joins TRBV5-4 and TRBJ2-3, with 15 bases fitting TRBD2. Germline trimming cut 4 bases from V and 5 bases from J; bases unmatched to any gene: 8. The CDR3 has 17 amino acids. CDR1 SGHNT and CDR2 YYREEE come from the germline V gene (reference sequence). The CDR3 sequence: CASSVPGLAGGKDTQYF. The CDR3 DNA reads TGTGCCAGCAGCGTGCCGGGACTAGCGGGGGGAAAAGATACGCAGTATTTT.

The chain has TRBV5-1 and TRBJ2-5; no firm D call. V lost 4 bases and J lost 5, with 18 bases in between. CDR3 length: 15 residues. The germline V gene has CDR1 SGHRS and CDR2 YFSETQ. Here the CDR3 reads CASSLALWSAETQYF. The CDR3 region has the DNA TGCGCCAGCAGCCTGGCGCTATGGAGCGCCGAGACCCAGTACTTC.

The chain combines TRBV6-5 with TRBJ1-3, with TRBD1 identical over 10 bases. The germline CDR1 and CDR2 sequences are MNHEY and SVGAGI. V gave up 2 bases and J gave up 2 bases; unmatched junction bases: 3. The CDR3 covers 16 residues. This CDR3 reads CASSYVGTGAGNTIYF. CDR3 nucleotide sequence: TGTGCCAGCAGTTACGTCGGGACAGGGGCTGGAAACACCATATATTTT.

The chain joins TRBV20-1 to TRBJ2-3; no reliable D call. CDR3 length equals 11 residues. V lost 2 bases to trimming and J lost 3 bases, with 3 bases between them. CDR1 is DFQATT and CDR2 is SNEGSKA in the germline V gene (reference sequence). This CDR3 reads CSARPTDTQYF. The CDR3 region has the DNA TGCAGTGCTAGACCTACAGATACGCAGTATTTT.

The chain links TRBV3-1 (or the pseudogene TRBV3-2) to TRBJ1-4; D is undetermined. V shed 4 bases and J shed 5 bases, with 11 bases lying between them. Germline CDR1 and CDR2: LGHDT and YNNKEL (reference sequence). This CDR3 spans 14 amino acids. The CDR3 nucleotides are TGTGCCAGCAGCCCAACGGGAGGGAATGAAAAACTGTTTTTT. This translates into CASSPTGGNEKLFF.

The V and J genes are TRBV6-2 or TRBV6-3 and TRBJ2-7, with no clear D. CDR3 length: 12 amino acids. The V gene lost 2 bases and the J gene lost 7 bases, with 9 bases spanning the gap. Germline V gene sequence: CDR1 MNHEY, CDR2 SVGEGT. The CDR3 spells CASSYAGREQYF. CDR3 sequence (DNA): TGTGCCAGCAGTTACGCAGGTCGTGAGCAGTACTTC.

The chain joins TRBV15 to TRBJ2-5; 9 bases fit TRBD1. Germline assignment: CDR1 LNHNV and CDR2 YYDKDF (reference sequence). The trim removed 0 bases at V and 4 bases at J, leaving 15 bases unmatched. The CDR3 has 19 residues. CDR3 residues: CATSRDSTGQGGWGETQYF. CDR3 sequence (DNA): TGTGCCACCAGCAGAGATTCAACGGGACAGGGTGGTTGGGGAGAGACCCAGTACTTC.

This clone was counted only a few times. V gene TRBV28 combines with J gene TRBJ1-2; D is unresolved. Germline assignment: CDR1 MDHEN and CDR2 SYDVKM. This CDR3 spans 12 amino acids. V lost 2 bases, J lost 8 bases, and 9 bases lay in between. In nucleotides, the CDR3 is TGTGCCAGCAGTTTAGGTTGGGAAGGCTACACCTTC. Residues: CASSLGWEGYTF.

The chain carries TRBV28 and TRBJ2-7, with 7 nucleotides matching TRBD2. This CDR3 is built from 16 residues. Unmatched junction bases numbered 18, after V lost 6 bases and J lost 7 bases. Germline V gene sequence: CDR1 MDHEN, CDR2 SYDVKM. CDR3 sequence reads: CASSPPAGRGGEEQYF. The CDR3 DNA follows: TGTGCCAGCAGCCCCCCCGCGGGGAGGGGCGGCGAGGAGCAGTACTTC.

DNA for the CDR3: TGCGCCAGCAGCCAAGAAATAGCGAACACTGAAGCTTTCTTT. This translates into CASSQEIANTEAFF. This chain joins TRBV4-1 and TRBJ1-1, with unresolved D. The V gene's germline CDR1 is MGHRA and CDR2 YSYEKL. CDR3 length equals 14 residues. Trimming removed 0 bases at V and 1 base at J, with 6 bases between.

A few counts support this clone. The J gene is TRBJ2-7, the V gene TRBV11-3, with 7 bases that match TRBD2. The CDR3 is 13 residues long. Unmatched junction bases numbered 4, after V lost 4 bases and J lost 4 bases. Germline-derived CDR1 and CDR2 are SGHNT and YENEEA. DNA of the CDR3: TGTGCCAGCAGCTCCGGGGGGACTTACGAGCAGTACTTC. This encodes CASSSGGTYEQYF.

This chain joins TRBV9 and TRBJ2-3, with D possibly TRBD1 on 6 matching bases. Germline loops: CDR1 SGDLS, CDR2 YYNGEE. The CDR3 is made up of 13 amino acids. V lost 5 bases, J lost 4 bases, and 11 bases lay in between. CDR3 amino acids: CASSPGVPDTQYF. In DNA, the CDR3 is TGTGCCAGCAGTCCAGGGGTTCCAGATACGCAGTATTTT.

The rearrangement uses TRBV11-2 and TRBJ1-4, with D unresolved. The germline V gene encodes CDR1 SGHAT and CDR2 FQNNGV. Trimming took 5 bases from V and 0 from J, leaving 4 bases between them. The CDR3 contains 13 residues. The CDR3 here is CASSRATNEKLFF. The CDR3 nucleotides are TGTGCCAGCAGCCGAGCAACTAATGAAAAACTGTTTTTT.

The CDR3 bases are TGTGCCAGTAGCTCCGGGGCAGGGGCAAGGTATAGCAATCAGCCCCAGCATTTT. Translation: CASSSGAGARYSNQPQHF. The chain combines TRBV19 with TRBJ1-5; tentative D call: TRBD1 (6 bases). Trimming left V 6 bases short and J 0 bases short, with 21 bases between. The CDR3 has 18 amino acids. Per germline, CDR1 LNHDA and CDR2 SQIVND (reference sequence).

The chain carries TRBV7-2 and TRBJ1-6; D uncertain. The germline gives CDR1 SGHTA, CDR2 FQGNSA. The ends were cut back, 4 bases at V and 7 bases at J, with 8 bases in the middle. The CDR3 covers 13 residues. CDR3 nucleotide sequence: TGTGCCAGCAGCTCCCAAGCGAATTCACCCCTCCACTTT. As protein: CASSSQANSPLHF.

This CDR3 is CASSQDGSNQPQHF. CDR3 coding DNA: TGTGCCAGCAGCCAAGATGGTAGCAATCAGCCCCAGCATTTT. The chain has TRBV3-1 (or the pseudogene TRBV3-2) and TRBJ1-5; D gene ambiguous. Per germline, CDR1 LGHDT and CDR2 YNNKEL (reference sequence). This CDR3 has 14 residues. V gave up 0 bases and J gave up 0 bases, with 3 bases separating them.

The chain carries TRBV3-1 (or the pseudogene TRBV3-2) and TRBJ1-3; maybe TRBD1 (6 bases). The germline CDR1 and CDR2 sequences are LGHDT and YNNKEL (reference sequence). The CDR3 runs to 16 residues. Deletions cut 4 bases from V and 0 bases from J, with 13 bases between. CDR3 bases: TGTGCCAGCAGCCCAAGGACAGCAATCTCTGGAAACACCATATATTTT. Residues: CASSPRTAISGNTIYF.

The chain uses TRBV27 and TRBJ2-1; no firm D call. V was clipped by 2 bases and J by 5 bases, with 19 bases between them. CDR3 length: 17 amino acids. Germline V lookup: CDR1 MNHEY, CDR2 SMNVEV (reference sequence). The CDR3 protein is CASSLDQLSIANNEQFF. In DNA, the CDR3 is TGTGCCAGCAGTTTAGACCAGTTGTCTATTGCTAACAATGAGCAGTTCTTC.

Here the CDR3 DNA reads TGTGCCAGCAGCTCGACAGGGAGAGAGACCCAGTACTTC. Its protein is CASSSTGRETQYF. The chain links TRBV7-2 to TRBJ2-5; 7 bases fit TRBD1. The CDR3 loop spans 13 amino acids. The junction had 3 bases not matched to a gene; V was cut back by 4 bases and J by 4 bases. Germline assignment: CDR1 SGHTA and CDR2 FQGNSA.

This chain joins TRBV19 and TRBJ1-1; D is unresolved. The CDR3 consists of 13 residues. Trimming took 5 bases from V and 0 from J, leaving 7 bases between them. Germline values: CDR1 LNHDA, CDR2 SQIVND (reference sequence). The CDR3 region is CASSRLVNTEAFF. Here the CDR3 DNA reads TGTGCCAGTAGTCGCCTCGTGAACACTGAAGCTTTCTTT. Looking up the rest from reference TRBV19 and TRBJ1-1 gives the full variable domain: DGGITQSPKYLFRKEGQNVTLSCEQNLNHDAMYWYRQDPGQGLRLIYYSQIVNDFQKGDIAEGYSVSREKKESFPLTVTSAQKNPTAFYLCASSRLVNTEAFFGQGTRLTVV.

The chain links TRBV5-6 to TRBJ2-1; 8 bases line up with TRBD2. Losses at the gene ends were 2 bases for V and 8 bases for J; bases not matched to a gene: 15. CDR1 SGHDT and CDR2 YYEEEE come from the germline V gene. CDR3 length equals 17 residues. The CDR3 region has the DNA TGTGCCAGCAGCTTCGGTATTGGATGGCGGGGGGACCATGAGCAGTTCTTC. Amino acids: CASSFGIGWRGDHEQFF.

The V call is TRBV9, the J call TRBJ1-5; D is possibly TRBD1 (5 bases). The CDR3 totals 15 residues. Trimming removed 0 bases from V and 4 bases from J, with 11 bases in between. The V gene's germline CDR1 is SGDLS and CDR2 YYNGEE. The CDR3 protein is CASSVGAGRNQPQHF. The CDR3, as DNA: TGTGCCAGCAGCGTAGGGGCAGGGAGGAATCAGCCCCAGCATTTT.

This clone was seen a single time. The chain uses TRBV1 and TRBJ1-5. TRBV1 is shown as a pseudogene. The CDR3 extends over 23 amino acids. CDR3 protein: CTSSQMGSSTWSPNLGSNQPQHF. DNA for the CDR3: TGCACCAGCAGCCAGATGGGATCCTCAACCTGGTCCCCAAACCTGGGGAGCAATCAGCCCCAGCATTTT.

The CDR3, as DNA: TGCGCCAGCAGTGAGCGAGGCCGAGAGGACATTCAGTACTTC. Translated, it gives CASSERGREDIQYF. The chain is built from TRBV10-1 and TRBJ2-4, with D unclear. V lost 2 bases, J lost 8 bases, and 13 bases lay in between. Germline V gene lookup returns CDR1 WNHNN and CDR2 SYGVQD (reference sequence). The CDR3 runs to 14 residues.

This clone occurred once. CDR3 DNA sequence: TGTGCCAGCAGCGTAGGGGGAGCGCGAACTGAAGCTTTCTTT. Amino acids: CASSVGGARTEAFF. The V and J genes are TRBV9 and TRBJ1-1; D remains ambiguous. This CDR3 is 14 amino acids long. V was shortened by 0 bases and J by 5 bases, with 11 bases between the two germline ends. Germline values: CDR1 SGDLS, CDR2 YYNGEE.

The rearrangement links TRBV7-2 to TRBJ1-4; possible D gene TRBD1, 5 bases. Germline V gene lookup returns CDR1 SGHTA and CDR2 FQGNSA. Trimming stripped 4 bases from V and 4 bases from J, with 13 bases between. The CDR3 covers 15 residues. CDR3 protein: CASSSQGLGNEKLFF. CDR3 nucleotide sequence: TGTGCCAGCAGCTCGCAGGGTTTGGGTAATGAAAAACTGTTTTTT.

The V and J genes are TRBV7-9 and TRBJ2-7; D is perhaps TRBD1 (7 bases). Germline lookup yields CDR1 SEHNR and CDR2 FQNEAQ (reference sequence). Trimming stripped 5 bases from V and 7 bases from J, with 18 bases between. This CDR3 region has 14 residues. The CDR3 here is CASSAGQVAGEQYF. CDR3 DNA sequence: TGTGCCAGCAGCGCCGGACAGGTGGCGGGGGAGCAGTACTTC.

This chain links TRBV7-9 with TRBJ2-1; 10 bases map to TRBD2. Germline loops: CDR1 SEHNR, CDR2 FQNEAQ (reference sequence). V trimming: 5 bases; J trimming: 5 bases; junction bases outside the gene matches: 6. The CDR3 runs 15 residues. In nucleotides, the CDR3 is TGTGCCAGCAGCAAACTAGCGGGATTCAACAATGAGCAGTTCTTC. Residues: CASSKLAGFNNEQFF.

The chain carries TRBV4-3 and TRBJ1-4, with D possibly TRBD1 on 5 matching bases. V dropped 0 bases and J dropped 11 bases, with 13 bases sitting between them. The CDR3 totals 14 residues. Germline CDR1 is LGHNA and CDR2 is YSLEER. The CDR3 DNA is TGCGCCAGCAGCCAAGATTGGAGGGGCTGGAAACTGTTTTTT. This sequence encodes CASSQDWRGWKLFF.